This T cell receptor beta chain stems from a study of blood T cell repertoires in COVID-19. TCRdb's table, derived via immunoSEQ multiplex PCR, lists solely in-frame clones and lacks some. The sample consists of under 150,000 clones, about nine tenths of them appearing once. Germline CDR1 WSHSY, CDR2 SAAADI. The CDR3 runs to 14 residues. The V and J ends lost 4 bases and 7 bases respectively, with 13 bases between them. Sequenced input: peripheral blood. The receptor was isolated from a human donor with active COVID-19. The donor label of this sample is uncertain. This chain joins TRBV10-2 and TRBJ2-2; no reliable D call. The chain's CDR3 is CASSVAVPSGELFF. The CDR3 DNA sequence: TGCGCCAGCAGTGTGGCGGTCCCGAGCGGGGAGCTGTTTTTT.